These T cell receptor beta chains were read from a single sample in a study of cytomegalovirus exposure and HLA in healthy donors. The repertoire was sequenced with immunoSEQ multiplex PCR; TCRdb's copy has only in-frame clones and lacks some. The profile covers about 180,000 clones, with less than 90% appearing a single time and about 0.4% taken by the ten largest. The source material was PBMCs. These receptors came from a boy between 2 and 10 years old in good health and CMV-seronegative. Both conserved end residues are part of each CDR3. Each record gives: CDR3 length, D gene, J gene, V gene, clone size, CDR3 protein, CDR3 DNA. D genes are given only for firm matches. Size is omitted from some rows. Given values are once, few, many or a class for expanded clones.

11 NA TRBJ2-1 TRBV12-5 NA CASGSSDEQFF TGTGCTAGTGGTTCCTCCGATGAGCAGTTCTTC
12 NA TRBJ2-7 TRBV28 few CASSYGTRGQYF TGTGCCAGCAGTTATGGGACCAGGGGGCAGTACTTC
14 NA TRBJ2-1 TRBV2 NA CAGTQGGVHNEQFF TGTGCCGGAACCCAGGGGGGTGTACACAATGAGCAGTTCTTC
15 NA TRBJ1-5 TRBV28 NA CASSPAGTSNQPQHF TGTGCCAGCAGTCCTGCTGGGACAAGTAATCAGCCCCAGCATTTT
15 NA TRBJ1-3 TRBV19 NA CASSKLTGAGNTIYF TGTGCCAGTAGTAAACTGACAGGTGCTGGAAACACCATATATTTT
13 TRBD1 TRBJ1-1 TRBV28 NA CASRETGRAEAFF TGTGCCAGCAGAGAGACAGGGCGCGCCGAAGCTTTCTTT
16 TRBD2 TRBJ2-1 TRBV7-9 NA CASSLTSGSLFDEQFF TGTGCCAGCAGCCTAACTAGCGGGAGTTTATTTGATGAGCAGTTCTTC
14 TRBD2 TRBJ2-1 TRBV29-1 NA CSVRTSGRVNEQFF TGCAGCGTTAGGACTAGCGGGAGGGTTAATGAGCAGTTCTTC
16 TRBD2 TRBJ2-3 TRBV5-1 NA CASRPIAGVLTDTQYF TGCGCCAGCAGACCAATAGCGGGAGTGCTCACAGATACGCAGTATTTT
15 NA TRBJ2-5 TRBV9 NA CASSVGGGFLETQYF TGTGCCAGCAGCGTAGGCGGGGGCTTTCTGGAGACCCAGTACTTC
13 NA TRBJ1-5 TRBV6-5 few CASRSGLYQPQHF TGTGCCAGCAGATCAGGGTTATATCAGCCCCAGCATTTT
12 NA TRBJ2-3 TRBV2 NA CASPGSTDTQYF TGTGCCAGCCCCGGGAGTACAGATACGCAGTATTTT
16 TRBD2 TRBJ2-1 TRBV5-1 NA CASASITGGPGNEQFF TGCGCCAGCGCATCAATTACGGGAGGGCCGGGGAATGAGCAGTTCTTC
16 TRBD1 TRBJ1-5 TRBV28 once CASSLLRAQGNQPQHF TGTGCCAGCAGTTTATTAAGGGCACAGGGGAATCAGCCCCAGCATTTT
14 TRBD1 TRBJ2-7 TRBV28 NA CASSLGQGVNEQYF TGTGCCAGCAGTTTGGGACAGGGTGTCAACGAGCAGTACTTC
15 NA TRBJ2-5 TRBV6-4 NA CASSQLAVRVETQYF TGTGCCAGCAGCCAACTAGCTGTGCGAGTGGAGACCCAGTACTTC
14 TRBD1 TRBJ1-4 TRBV6-5 few CASRPGQGVGKLFF TGTGCCAGCAGACCGGGACAGGGAGTTGGGAAACTGTTTTTT
16 NA TRBJ1-1 TRBV19 NA CASSILTGIFSTEAFF TGTGCCAGTAGTATCTTAACAGGTATATTTTCCACTGAAGCTTTCTTT
20 TRBD1 TRBJ2-4 TRBV28 few CASRFVGIRDRGRGKNIQYF TGTGCCAGCAGATTCGTGGGGATCCGGGACAGGGGGCGAGGCAAAAACATTCAGTACTTC
13 NA TRBJ1-2 TRBV10-3 NA CAISESDSLGYTF TGTGCCATCAGTGAGTCTGACAGCCTAGGCTACACCTTC
14 TRBD2 TRBJ2-7 TRBV10-3 NA CAIKGTSEKYEQYF TGTGCCATCAAGGGGACTAGCGAAAAATACGAGCAGTACTTC
13 NA TRBJ2-3 TRBV29-1 NA CSVEGPREDTQYF TGCAGCGTTGAAGGGCCGAGGGAAGATACGCAGTATTTT
15 NA TRBJ2-1 TRBV6-5 NA CASRLTVSKRHEQFF TGTGCCAGCAGGTTGACAGTTTCTAAGAGGCATGAGCAGTTCTTC
11 NA TRBJ1-4 TRBV20-1 NA CSARHSEKLFF TGCAGTGCTAGACATTCCGAAAAACTGTTTTTT
20 TRBD2 TRBJ2-2 TRBV28 NA CASSFKGLAGGPTNTGELFF TGTGCCAGCAGTTTCAAAGGACTAGCGGGAGGGCCGACGAACACCGGGGAGCTGTTTTTT
16 TRBD2 TRBJ2-7 TRBV4-2 once CASSQAVSSGTYEQYF TGTGCCAGCAGCCAAGCGGTGTCTAGCGGGACTTACGAGCAGTACTTC
15 NA TRBJ2-5 TRBV19 few CASSIQGLGDGAQYF TGTGCCAGTAGTATACAGGGACTTGGGGATGGGGCCCAGTACTTC
13 NA TRBJ2-1 TRBV27 few CASSLGSNNEQFF TGTGCCAGCAGTTTAGGGAGCAACAATGAGCAGTTCTTC
16 TRBD2 TRBJ2-1 TRBV7-6 once CASSQEGAGGWDEQFF TGTGCCAGCAGCCAGGAAGGCGCGGGAGGGTGGGATGAGCAGTTCTTC
12 TRBD1 TRBJ1-1 TRBV27 NA CASRGQGTEAFF TGTGCCAGCAGGGGACAGGGGACTGAAGCTTTCTTT
14 NA TRBJ2-7 TRBV7-9 NA CASSPRQSRYEQYF TGTGCCAGCAGCCCGAGACAGAGCCGTTACGAGCAGTACTTC
15 TRBD2 TRBJ2-5 TRBV28 once CASRGWASGEETQYF TGTGCCAGCAGGGGTTGGGCTAGCGGGGAAGAGACCCAGTACTTC
12 NA TRBJ1-5 TRBV5-6 few CASSLSNQPQHF TGTGCCAGCAGCCTAAGCAATCAGCCCCAGCATTTT
13 NA TRBJ2-1 TRBV7-3 NA CASSFGLLNEQFF TGTGCCAGCAGCTTCGGGTTGCTCAATGAGCAGTTCTTC
15 NA TRBJ2-5 TRBV6-5 NA CASSYFGGGQETQYF TGTGCCAGCAGTTACTTCGGTGGAGGGCAAGAGACCCAGTACTTC
19 TRBD1 TRBJ1-5 TRBV7-8 NA CASSLGGTGATPLNQPQHF TGTGCCAGCAGCTTAGGAGGGACAGGGGCTACTCCCCTAAATCAGCCCCAGCATTTT
14 NA TRBJ1-2 TRBV28 NA CASSSDHRNYGYTF TGTGCCAGCAGTTCCGATCACAGGAACTATGGCTACACCTTC
17 TRBD2 TRBJ2-5 TRBV5-1 NA CASSPGLAGGLGETQYF TGCGCCAGCAGCCCGGGACTAGCGGGAGGGCTCGGGGAGACCCAGTACTTC
17 TRBD1 TRBJ1-2 TRBV12-5 NA CASGPRSATGKDYGYTF TGTGCTAGTGGTCCTCGGAGTGCGACAGGGAAGGACTATGGCTACACCTTC
15 NA TRBJ1-2 TRBV19 NA CASSQQGPSNYGYTF TGTGCCAGTAGTCAACAGGGCCCTTCGAACTATGGCTACACCTTC
16 TRBD2 TRBJ2-2 TRBV5-4 NA CASSSLAGGPVGELFF TGTGCCAGCAGCTCACTAGCGGGAGGGCCAGTCGGGGAGCTGTTTTTT
16 TRBD1 TRBJ1-2 TRBV7-3 NA CASSLDRGAGSYGYTF TGTGCCAGCAGCTTGGACAGGGGGGCAGGGAGCTATGGCTACACCTTC
15 TRBD1 TRBJ1-5 TRBV19 NA CASSPDRTSWEPQHF TGTGCCAGTAGCCCGGACAGGACCTCCTGGGAGCCCCAGCATTTT
13 TRBD1 TRBJ1-1 TRBV6-5 NA CASRRTGNTEAFF TGTGCCAGCCGCAGGACAGGGAACACTGAAGCTTTCTTT
12 TRBD1 TRBJ2-5 TRBV7-9 NA CATTGFEETQYF TGTGCGACGACAGGGTTTGAAGAGACCCAGTACTTC
16 TRBD2 TRBJ2-1 TRBV6-6 NA CASSTGLNGAYNEQFF TGTGCCAGCAGTACGGGACTAAACGGTGCCTACAATGAGCAGTTCTTC
16 NA TRBJ2-1 TRBV2 few CASSVPPGAFKNEQFF TGTGCCAGCAGTGTCCCCCCGGGAGCGTTTAAAAATGAGCAGTTCTTC
17 NA TRBJ2-5 TRBV11-2 NA CASSPKIRGVPQETQYF TGTGCCAGCAGCCCGAAGATCAGGGGGGTGCCCCAAGAGACCCAGTACTTC